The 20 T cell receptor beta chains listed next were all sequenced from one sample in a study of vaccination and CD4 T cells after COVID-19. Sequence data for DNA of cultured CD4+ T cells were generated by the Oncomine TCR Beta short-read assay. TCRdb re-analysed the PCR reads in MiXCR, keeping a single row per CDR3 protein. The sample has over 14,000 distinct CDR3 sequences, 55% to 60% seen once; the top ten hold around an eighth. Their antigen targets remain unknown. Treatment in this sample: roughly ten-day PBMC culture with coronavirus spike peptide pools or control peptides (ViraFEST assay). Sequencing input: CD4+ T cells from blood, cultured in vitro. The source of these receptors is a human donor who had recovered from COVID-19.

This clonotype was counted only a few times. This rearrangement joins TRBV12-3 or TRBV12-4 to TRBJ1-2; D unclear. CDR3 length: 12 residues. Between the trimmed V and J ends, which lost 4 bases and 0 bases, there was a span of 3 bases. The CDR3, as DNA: TGTGCCAGCAGTTCCTCTAACTATGGCTACACCTTC. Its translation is CASSSSNYGYTF.

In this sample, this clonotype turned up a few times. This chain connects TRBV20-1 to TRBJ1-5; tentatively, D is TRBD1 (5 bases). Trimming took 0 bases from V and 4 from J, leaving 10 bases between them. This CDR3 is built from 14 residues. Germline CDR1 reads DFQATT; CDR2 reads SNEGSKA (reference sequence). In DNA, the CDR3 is TGCAGTGCTAGAGATCTACGGGGGAATCAGCCCCAGCATTTT. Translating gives CSARDLRGNQPQHF.

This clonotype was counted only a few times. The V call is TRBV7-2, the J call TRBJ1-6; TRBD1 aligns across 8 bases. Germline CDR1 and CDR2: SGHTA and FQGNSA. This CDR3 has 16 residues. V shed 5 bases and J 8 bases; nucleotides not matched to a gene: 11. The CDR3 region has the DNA TGTGCCAGCAGCCCCACCTACCGGGACAGGTATTCACCCCTCCACTTT. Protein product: CASSPTYRDRYSPLHF.

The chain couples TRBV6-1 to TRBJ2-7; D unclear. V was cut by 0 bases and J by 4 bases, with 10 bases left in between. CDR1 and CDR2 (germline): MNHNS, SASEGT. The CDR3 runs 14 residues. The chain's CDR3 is CASSEALGAYEQYF. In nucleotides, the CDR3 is TGTGCCAGCAGTGAAGCGCTAGGTGCTTACGAGCAGTACTTC.

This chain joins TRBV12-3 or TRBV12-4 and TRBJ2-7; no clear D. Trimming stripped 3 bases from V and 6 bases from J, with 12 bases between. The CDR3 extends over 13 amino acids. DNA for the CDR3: TGTGCCAGCAGTTTCGGCCCCCGTCCCGAGCAGTACTTC. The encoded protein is CASSFGPRPEQYF.

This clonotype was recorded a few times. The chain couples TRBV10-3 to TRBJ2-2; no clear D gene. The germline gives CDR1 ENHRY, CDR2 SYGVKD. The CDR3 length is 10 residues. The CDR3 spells CPQSCGELFF. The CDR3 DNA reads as TGTCCGCAGTCGTGCGGGGAGCTGTTTTTT.

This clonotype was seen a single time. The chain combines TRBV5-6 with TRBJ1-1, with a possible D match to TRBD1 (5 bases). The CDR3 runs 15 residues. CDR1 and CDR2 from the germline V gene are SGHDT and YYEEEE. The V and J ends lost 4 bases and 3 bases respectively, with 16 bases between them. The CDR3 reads CASSPTDRGYTEAFF. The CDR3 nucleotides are TGTGCCAGCAGCCCTACCGACCGGGGCTACACTGAAGCTTTCTTT.

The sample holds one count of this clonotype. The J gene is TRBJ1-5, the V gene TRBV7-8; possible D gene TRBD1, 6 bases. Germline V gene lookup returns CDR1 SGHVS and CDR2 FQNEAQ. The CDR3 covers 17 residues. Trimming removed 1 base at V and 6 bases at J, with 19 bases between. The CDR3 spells CASSLVGGRAVGQPQHF. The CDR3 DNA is TGTGCCAGCAGCTTAGTGGGGGGCAGGGCGGTGGGTCAGCCCCAGCATTTT.

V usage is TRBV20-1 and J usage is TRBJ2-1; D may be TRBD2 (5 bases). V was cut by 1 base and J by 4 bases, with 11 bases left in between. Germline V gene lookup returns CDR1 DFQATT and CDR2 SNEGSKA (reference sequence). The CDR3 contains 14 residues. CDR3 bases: TGCAGTGCTAGAGGACGGACTGTTTACAATGAGCAGTTCTTC. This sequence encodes CSARGRTVYNEQFF.

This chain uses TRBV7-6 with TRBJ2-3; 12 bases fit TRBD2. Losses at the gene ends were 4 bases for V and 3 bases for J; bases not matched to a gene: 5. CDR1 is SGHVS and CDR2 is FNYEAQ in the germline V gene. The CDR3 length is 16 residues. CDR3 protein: CASSSASGRGTDTQYF. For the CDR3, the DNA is TGTGCCAGCAGCTCGGCTAGCGGGAGGGGGACAGATACGCAGTATTTT.

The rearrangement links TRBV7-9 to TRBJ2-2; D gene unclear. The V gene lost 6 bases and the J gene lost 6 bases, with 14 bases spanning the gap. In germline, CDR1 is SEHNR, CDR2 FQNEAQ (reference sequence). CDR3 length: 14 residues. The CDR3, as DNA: TGTGCCAGCAGTCGCCATGCAGTCGCCGGGGAGCTGTTTTTT. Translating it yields CASSRHAVAGELFF.

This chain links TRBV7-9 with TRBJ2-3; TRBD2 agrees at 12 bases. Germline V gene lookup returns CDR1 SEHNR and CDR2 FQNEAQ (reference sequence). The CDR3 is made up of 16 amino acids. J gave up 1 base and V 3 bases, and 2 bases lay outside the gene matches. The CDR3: CASSLTSGSGTDTQYF. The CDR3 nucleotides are TGTGCCAGCAGCTTGACTAGCGGGAGCGGCACAGATACGCAGTATTTT.

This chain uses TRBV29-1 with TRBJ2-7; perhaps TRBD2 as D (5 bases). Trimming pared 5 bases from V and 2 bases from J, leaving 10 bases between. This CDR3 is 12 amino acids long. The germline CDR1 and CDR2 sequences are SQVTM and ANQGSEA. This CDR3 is CSVWTGTYEQYF. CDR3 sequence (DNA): TGCAGCGTTTGGACGGGAACCTACGAGCAGTACTTC.

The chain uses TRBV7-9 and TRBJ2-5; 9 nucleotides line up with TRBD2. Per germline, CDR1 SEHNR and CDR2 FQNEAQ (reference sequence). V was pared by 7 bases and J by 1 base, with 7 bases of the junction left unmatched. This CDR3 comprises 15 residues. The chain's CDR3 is CASTDSGSPQETQYF. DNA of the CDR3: TGTGCCAGCACCGATAGCGGGAGTCCCCAAGAGACCCAGTACTTC.

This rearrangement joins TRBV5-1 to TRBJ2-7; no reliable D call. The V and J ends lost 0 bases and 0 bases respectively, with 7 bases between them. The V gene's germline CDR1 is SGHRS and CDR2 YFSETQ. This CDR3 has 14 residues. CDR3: CASSLGGISYEQYF. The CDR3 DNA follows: TGCGCCAGCAGCTTGGGCGGAATCTCCTACGAGCAGTACTTC.

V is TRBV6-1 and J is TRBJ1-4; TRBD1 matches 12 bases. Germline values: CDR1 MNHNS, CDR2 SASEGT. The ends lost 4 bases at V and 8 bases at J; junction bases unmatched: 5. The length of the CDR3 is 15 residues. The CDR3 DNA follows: TGTGCCAGCAGTGGCCGGGACAGGGGGCGGGAAAAACTGTTTTTT. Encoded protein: CASSGRDRGREKLFF.

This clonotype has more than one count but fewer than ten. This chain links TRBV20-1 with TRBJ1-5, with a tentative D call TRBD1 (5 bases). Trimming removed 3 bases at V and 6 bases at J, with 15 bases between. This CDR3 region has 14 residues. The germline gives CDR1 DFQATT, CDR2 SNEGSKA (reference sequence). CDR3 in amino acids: CSARGGVWTQPQHF. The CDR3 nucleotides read TGCAGTGCTAGGGGGGGGGTGTGGACTCAGCCCCAGCATTTT.

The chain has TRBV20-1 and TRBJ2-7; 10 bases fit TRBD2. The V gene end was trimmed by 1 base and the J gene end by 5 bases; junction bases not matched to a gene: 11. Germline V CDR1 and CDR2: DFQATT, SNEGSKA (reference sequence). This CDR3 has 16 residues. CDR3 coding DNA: TGCAGTGCTAGAGTGGAAGGGACTAGCGTTCTCCACGAGCAGTACTTC. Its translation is CSARVEGTSVLHEQYF.

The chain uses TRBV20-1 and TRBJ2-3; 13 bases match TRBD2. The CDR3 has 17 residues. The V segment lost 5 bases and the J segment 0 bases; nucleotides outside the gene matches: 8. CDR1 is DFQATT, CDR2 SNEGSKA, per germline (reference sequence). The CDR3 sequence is CSALGLAGVGSTDTQYF. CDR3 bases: TGCAGTGCTCTCGGACTAGCGGGAGTAGGAAGCACAGATACGCAGTATTTT.

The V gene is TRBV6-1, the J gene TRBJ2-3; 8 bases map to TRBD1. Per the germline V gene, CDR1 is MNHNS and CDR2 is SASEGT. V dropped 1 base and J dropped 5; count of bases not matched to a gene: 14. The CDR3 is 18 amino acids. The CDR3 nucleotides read TGTGCCAGCAGTGAAGAGTTAGGTCTGGCAGGGGGCATAGATACGCAGTATTTT. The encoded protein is CASSEELGLAGGIDTQYF.